These 9 T cell receptor beta chains share one sample of origin, sequenced in a study of blood T cell repertoires in COVID-19. Some clones are missing from TCRdb's copy, which holds only in-frame ones; the method was immunoSEQ multiplex PCR. Of approximately 390,000 clones detected, about 83% appear once; the ten largest clones hold 10%. Sequences were obtained from PBMCs or T cells enriched from blood (not recorded which). The source is a woman aged 45 to 65 who had recovered from COVID-19.

This clone was seen only a few times. The chain joins TRBV6-5 to TRBJ1-6, with D possibly TRBD1 on 5 matching bases. V was trimmed by 6 bases and J by 9 bases, leaving 15 bases between them. CDR1 and CDR2 (germline): MNHEY, SVGAGI. This CDR3 comprises 14 residues. CDR3 amino acids: CASRGGAGSSPLHF. The CDR3 nucleotides are TGTGCCAGCAGGGGAGGGGCGGGGAGTTCACCCCTCCACTTT.

The gene calls are TRBV7-9 and TRBJ1-4; D perhaps matches TRBD1 (6 bases). Deletions cut 5 bases from V and 8 bases from J, with 18 bases between. The CDR3 has 15 amino acids. The germline CDR1 and CDR2 sequences are SEHNR and FQNEAQ (reference sequence). CDR3 coding DNA: TGTGCCAGCAGCCCTGTAGGGGGGGCCGGGGAAAAACTGTTTTTT. Translated, it gives CASSPVGGAGEKLFF.

This clone was detected once. J is TRBJ2-1 and V is TRBV14, with 10 bases fitting TRBD1. Losses at the gene ends were 1 base for V and 5 bases for J; bases not matched to a gene: 2. This CDR3 spans 15 amino acids. Per germline, CDR1 SGHDN and CDR2 FVKESK. Written as DNA, the CDR3 is TGTGCCAGCAGCCAAGTGGGACAGGGGCACAATGAGCAGTTCTTC. This sequence encodes CASSQVGQGHNEQFF.

In this sample, this clone turned up a few times. The chain uses TRBV18 and TRBJ1-4; TRBD1 matches 10 bases. V shed 6 bases, J shed 6 bases, and the junction held 10 bases outside the gene matches. The germline gives CDR1 KGHSH, CDR2 LQKENI. The CDR3 spans 16 residues. This CDR3 reads CASSENIGTGDEKLFF. CDR3 sequence (DNA): TGTGCCAGCTCCGAGAACATCGGGACAGGGGATGAAAAACTGTTTTTT.

The rearrangement links TRBV7-8 to TRBJ1-5; 7 nucleotides agree with TRBD1. CDR3 length: 14 amino acids. The trim removed 5 bases at V and 3 bases at J, leaving 4 bases unmatched. Germline loops: CDR1 SGHVS, CDR2 FQNEAQ. In DNA form, the CDR3 reads TGTGCCAGCAGCACAGGGGCCTCCAATCAGCCCCAGCATTTT. It is translated as CASSTGASNQPQHF.

This chain connects TRBV7-9 to TRBJ1-1, with D unresolved. Trimming shortened V by 2 bases and J by 6 bases, and 19 bases separated the two germline ends. Germline CDR1 reads SEHNR; CDR2 reads FQNEAQ (reference sequence). The CDR3 runs to 16 residues. The CDR3 DNA sequence: TGTGCCAGCAGCTTAACCCAGGATCTTAACACTCCTGAAGCTTTCTTT. Its protein is CASSLTQDLNTPEAFF.

J is TRBJ1-4 and V is TRBV18, with TRBD1 identical over 7 bases. The CDR3 has 15 residues. V was clipped by 4 bases and J by 8 bases; unmatched bases: 10. CDR1 is KGHSH, CDR2 LQKENI, per germline. DNA of the CDR3: TGTGCCAGCTCACGAGGACAGGTCCTAAGAGAAAAACTGTTTTTT. Protein: CASSRGQVLREKLFF.

The chain couples TRBV28 to TRBJ2-5; D possibly corresponds to TRBD1 (5 bases). Germline CDR1 is MDHEN and CDR2 is SYDVKM. The CDR3 covers 21 residues. V shed 7 bases and J shed 5 bases, with 38 bases lying between them. The CDR3 bases are TGTGCCAGCATCCGTCGAGTAAGCCTTAGGGCCCCTTTCAGGTCAGGGGAGACCCAGTACTTC. This codes for CASIRRVSLRAPFRSGETQYF. The whole variable domain, remainder taken from reference TRBV28 and TRBJ2-5, is DVKVTQSSRYLVKRTGEKVFLECVQDMDHENMFWYRQDPGLGLRLIYFSYDVKMKEKGDIPEGYSVSREKKERFSLILESASTNQTSMYLCASIRRVSLRAPFRSGETQYFGPGTRLLVL.

The chain is built from TRBV9 and TRBJ2-1, with 10 bases identical to TRBD2. This CDR3 is built from 16 residues. The ends lost 0 bases at V and 4 bases at J; junction bases unmatched: 4. Germline-derived CDR1 and CDR2 are SGDLS and YYNGEE. CDR3 residues: CASSVEGLAIYNEQFF. CDR3 DNA sequence: TGTGCCAGCAGCGTAGAGGGACTAGCGATATACAATGAGCAGTTCTTC.